This TCR beta chain was documented in a study of T cell responses to AZD1222 COVID-19 vaccine. The assay was immunoSEQ multiplex PCR, and TCRdb's table has in-frame clones only and misses some. The sample includes about 88,000 clones, 90% of them seen just once. Second-dose recipients at about 4 or about 12 weeks were treated as one pooled group. Concerning this clone: Its specificity is not known.

Study-wide results and limits: An increase in Spike-specific TCR breadth and depth was observed after two AZD1222 doses. Donors, mostly white British, included more females; clonal diversity was possibly underestimated.

Germline V gene sequence: CDR1 MNHEY, CDR2 SMNVEV (reference sequence). The CDR3 extends over 13 amino acids. V gave up 3 bases and J gave up 4 bases, with 7 bases separating them. The rearrangement links TRBV27 to TRBJ1-5; D unresolved. Sequenced material: peripheral blood, taken 28 days after the second AZD1222 dose. The clonotype was recovered from an adult who received the AZD1222 COVID-19 vaccine. CDR3 sequence (DNA): TGTGCCAGCAGTTTGGAGAGGAATCAGCCCCAGCATTTT. This gives the protein CASSLERNQPQHF.